These 31 T cell receptor beta chains were all obtained from the same sample, sequenced in a study of blood T cell repertoires in COVID-19. Assay: immunoSEQ multiplex PCR; the TCRdb copy retains only in-frame clones and omits some. The table has approximately 670,000 clones, approximately 90% seen once. The specimen sequenced was peripheral blood. These TCRs come from a woman between 18 and 30 years old with acute or convalescent COVID-19.

The chain recombines TRBV4-1 with TRBJ2-3; D not certain. Germline lookup yields CDR1 MGHRA and CDR2 YSYEKL. Trimming removed 4 bases at V and 0 bases at J, with 8 bases between. This CDR3 comprises 14 residues. The CDR3 nucleotides read TGCGCCAGCAGCCTTTTCTATAGCACAGATACGCAGTATTTT. Its translation: CASSLFYSTDTQYF.

The chain combines TRBV9 with TRBJ1-4; no definite D call. Trimming pared 4 bases from V and 1 base from J, leaving 23 bases between. CDR1 is SGDLS, CDR2 YYNGEE, per germline. The CDR3 has 19 residues. In nucleotides, the CDR3 is TGTGCCAGCAGCCTCGGGAGGACCGCAAAACGTGGAACTAATGAAAAACTGTTTTTT. The encoded protein is CASSLGRTAKRGTNEKLFF.

The chain is built from TRBV3-1 (or the pseudogene TRBV3-2) and TRBJ1-2, with D maybe TRBD1 (6 bases). V gave up 4 bases and J gave up 8 bases, with 11 bases separating them. This CDR3 has 12 residues. The germline V gene has CDR1 LGHDT and CDR2 YNNKEL (reference sequence). The chain's CDR3 is CASSPEGGGYTF. CDR3 coding DNA: TGTGCCAGCAGCCCCGAGGGGGGGGGCTACACCTTC.

The J gene is TRBJ1-1, the V gene TRBV27; D gene uncertain. Trimming shortened V by 9 bases and J by 1 base, and 12 bases separated the two germline ends. This CDR3 comprises 13 residues. Germline CDR1 reads MNHEY; CDR2 reads SMNVEV (reference sequence). The CDR3 protein is CASARVENTEAFF. In DNA, the CDR3 is TGTGCCAGTGCCCGGGTTGAGAACACTGAAGCTTTCTTT.

The V and J genes are TRBV29-1 and TRBJ2-3; a weak D match, TRBD2 (5 bases). The CDR3 consists of 15 residues. Per the germline V gene, CDR1 is SQVTM and CDR2 is ANQGSEA. Trimming shortened V by 5 bases and J by 0 bases, and 15 bases separated the two germline ends. CDR3: CSVTLWAGSTDTQYF. Written as DNA, the CDR3 is TGCAGCGTTACTCTTTGGGCGGGTAGCACAGATACGCAGTATTTT.

The J gene is TRBJ1-6, the V gene TRBV5-3; TRBD1 might be the D (6 bases). TRBV5-3 is noted as an ORF with a role that remains uncertain. This CDR3 is built from 14 residues. The ends were cut back, 4 bases at V and 7 bases at J, with 12 bases in the middle. CDR3: CARSGGRGNSPLHF. In nucleotides, the CDR3 is TGTGCCAGAAGCGGGGGCAGGGGAAATTCACCCCTCCACTTT.

This chain joins TRBV11-2 and TRBJ1-2; 9 nucleotides line up with TRBD1. Germline V gene lookup returns CDR1 SGHAT and CDR2 FQNNGV. V dropped 0 bases and J dropped 2; count of bases not matched to a gene: 4. This CDR3 comprises 16 residues. CDR3 residues: CASSLDSGQGNYGYTF. The CDR3 bases are TGTGCCAGCAGCTTAGATTCAGGACAGGGGAACTATGGCTACACCTTC.

This clone occurred once. In DNA form, the CDR3 reads TGTGCCAGCAGTGCGGAGACCCAGTACTTC. It encodes CASSAETQYF. The chain has TRBV6-2 or TRBV6-3 and TRBJ2-5; D is unresolved. CDR3 length: 10 residues. The germline V gene has CDR1 MNHEY and CDR2 SVGEGT. Trimming took 5 bases from V and 5 from J, leaving 3 bases between them.

This rearrangement joins TRBV4-3 to TRBJ1-1, with D perhaps matching TRBD1 (6 bases). Trimming pared 1 base from V and 5 bases from J, leaving 14 bases between. The CDR3 contains 15 residues. Germline CDR1 LGHNA, CDR2 YSLEER. CDR3 sequence reads: CASSQVEGRGTEAFF. Here the CDR3 DNA reads TGCGCCAGCAGCCAAGTCGAGGGAAGGGGGACTGAAGCTTTCTTT.

The chain carries TRBV25-1 and TRBJ2-2, with 9 bases identical to TRBD1. Germline CDR1 MGHDK, CDR2 SYGVNS. This CDR3 comprises 14 residues. With 6 bases clipped from V and 4 bases from J, the junction kept 3 bases outside the gene matches. Written as DNA, the CDR3 is TGTGCCAGCAGAAAGACAGGGGGCACCGGGGAGCTGTTTTTT. Translated, it gives CASRKTGGTGELFF.

The J gene is TRBJ2-2, the V gene TRBV9; D unclear. CDR1 and CDR2 (germline): SGDLS, YYNGEE. The V gene lost 2 bases and the J gene lost 3 bases, with 11 bases spanning the gap. CDR3 length equals 15 residues. CDR3 region: CASSVLGIDTGELFF. The CDR3 DNA reads as TGTGCCAGCAGCGTCCTAGGAATAGACACCGGGGAGCTGTTTTTT.

As DNA, the CDR3 is TGTGCCAGCAGCCCCGTCAACAGGGGGCTCTACTACAATGAGCAGTTCTTC. Translating gives CASSPVNRGLYYNEQFF. The V gene is TRBV5-6, the J gene TRBJ2-1, with TRBD1 identical over 9 bases. The germline CDR1 and CDR2 sequences are SGHDT and YYEEEE. V was pared by 4 bases and J by 3 bases, with 11 bases of the junction left unmatched. This CDR3 contains 17 residues.

The chain has TRBV12-3 or TRBV12-4 and TRBJ1-6; weak D call: TRBD1 (6 bases). Trimming took 8 bases from V and 9 from J, leaving 11 bases between them. The CDR3 spans 12 residues. CDR3 DNA sequence: TGTGCCAGCGGTCGGGGGGCTTCACCCCTCCACTTT. Protein: CASGRGASPLHF.

The chain combines TRBV5-1 with TRBJ2-7; D perhaps matches TRBD2 (6 bases). Germline-derived CDR1 and CDR2 are SGHRS and YFSETQ. This CDR3 contains 16 residues. V shed 4 bases and J shed 0 bases, with 17 bases lying between them. The CDR3 DNA reads as TGCGCCAGCAGCCAGGTAGGCGGGGATTCCTCCTACGAGCAGTACTTC. This encodes CASSQVGGDSSYEQYF.

This chain links TRBV13 with TRBJ1-1; 10 bases fit TRBD1. The CDR3 consists of 14 residues. V shed 1 base and J 9 bases; nucleotides not matched to a gene: 5. CDR1 is PRHDT, CDR2 FYEKMQ, per germline (reference sequence). CDR3 sequence: CASSLAGTGEKAFF. The CDR3 nucleotides are TGTGCCAGCAGCTTAGCCGGGACAGGGGAAAAAGCTTTCTTT.

This chain joins TRBV4-1 and TRBJ2-3; 7 bases are a match to TRBD1. The trim removed 0 bases at V and 5 bases at J, leaving 14 bases unmatched. CDR3 length equals 18 residues. Germline lookup yields CDR1 MGHRA and CDR2 YSYEKL. In nucleotides, the CDR3 is TGCGCCAGCAGCCAAGATTCCCGCCCAGGGGGTAAGGGAGATACGCAGTATTTT. Translating it yields CASSQDSRPGGKGDTQYF.

This chain uses TRBV18 with TRBJ2-2, with 9 positions matching TRBD2. V was clipped by 3 bases and J by 1 base; unmatched bases: 3. The length of the CDR3 is 16 residues. The V gene's germline CDR1 is KGHSH and CDR2 LQKENI. The CDR3 region has the DNA TGTGCCAGCTCACCGGGACTAGCACAGAACACCGGGGAGCTGTTTTTT. Amino acid sequence: CASSPGLAQNTGELFF.

CDR3 loop: CASSQVPTGGTQPQHF. Written as DNA, the CDR3 is TGCGCCAGCAGCCAAGTCCCCACAGGGGGCACTCAGCCCCAGCATTTT. The chain has TRBV4-1 and TRBJ1-5, with 9 positions matching TRBD1. Germline CDR1 reads MGHRA; CDR2 reads YSYEKL. V shed 1 base and J 6 bases; nucleotides not matched to a gene: 7. The length of the CDR3 is 16 residues.

The V call is TRBV7-2, the J call TRBJ2-7; D is perhaps TRBD1 (6 bases). V was shortened by 4 bases and J by 3 bases, with 16 bases between the two germline ends. From germline, CDR1 is SGHTA and CDR2 FQGNSA. CDR3 size: 15 residues. CDR3 residues: CASSSTGTARYEQYF. CDR3 DNA: TGTGCCAGCAGCTCAACAGGGACGGCCCGCTACGAGCAGTACTTC.

The chain links TRBV9 to TRBJ1-2, with 7 bases matching TRBD1. Germline V CDR1 and CDR2: SGDLS, YYNGEE. This CDR3 is 15 amino acids long. The V and J ends lost 0 bases and 5 bases, in that order; junction bases with no gene match: 7. The CDR3 here is CASSVEGTELYGYTF. The DNA for the CDR3 is TGTGCCAGCAGCGTAGAAGGGACAGAGCTTTATGGCTACACCTTC.

This chain uses TRBV7-2 with TRBJ1-5; D is possibly TRBD1 (5 bases). The CDR3 extends over 14 amino acids. Trimming took 3 bases from V and 3 from J, leaving 9 bases between them. The V gene's germline CDR1 is SGHTA and CDR2 FQGNSA. The chain's CDR3 is CASSFQGFNQPQHF. The CDR3 DNA follows: TGTGCCAGCAGCTTTCAGGGTTTCAATCAGCCCCAGCATTTT.

The sample holds a few counts of this clone. The J gene is TRBJ1-1, the V gene TRBV7-3; D is unclear. This CDR3 contains 16 residues. Per the germline V gene, CDR1 is SGHTA and CDR2 is FQGTGA. V lost 3 bases to trimming and J lost 1 base, with 15 bases between them. The CDR3 protein is CASSFWVVRRNTEAFF. CDR3 coding DNA: TGTGCCAGCAGCTTTTGGGTCGTAAGGAGGAACACTGAAGCTTTCTTT.

This clone was seen once. The gene calls are TRBV12-5 and TRBJ1-1, with TRBD1 matching over 11 bases. V shed 7 bases and J 6 bases; nucleotides not matched to a gene: 7. The CDR3 is 14 residues long. Germline CDR1 reads LGHNT; CDR2 reads FRNRAP. The CDR3: CASAPGQGVAEAFF. CDR3 coding DNA: TGTGCTAGTGCCCCGGGACAGGGGGTCGCTGAAGCTTTCTTT.

This clone was recorded once. This rearrangement joins TRBV3-1 (or the pseudogene TRBV3-2) to TRBJ2-7, with 8 bases matching TRBD2. Trimming cost V 1 base and J 3 bases; bases outside gene matches: 8. The CDR3 spans 16 residues. Germline-derived CDR1 and CDR2 are LGHDT and YNNKEL (reference sequence). This chain's CDR3 is CASSQGGLGSLYEQYF. CDR3 sequence (DNA): TGTGCCAGCAGCCAAGGGGGACTAGGAAGCCTCTACGAGCAGTACTTC.

CDR3 sequence: CASSLVSGEGTDTQYF. CDR3 sequence (DNA): TGTGCCAGCAGCTTAGTTAGCGGGGAGGGCACAGATACGCAGTATTTT. The V gene is TRBV7-6, the J gene TRBJ2-3; 8 bases match TRBD2. Germline CDR1 and CDR2: SGHVS and FNYEAQ. The J segment lost 1 base and the V segment lost 1 base, leaving 4 bases of the junction unmatched. The CDR3 spans 16 residues.

This clone appeared a single time. The rearrangement links TRBV7-2 to TRBJ1-5; D gene unclear. V dropped 6 bases and J dropped 4 bases, with 7 bases sitting between them. Germline V gene sequence: CDR1 SGHTA, CDR2 FQGNSA. This CDR3 spans 12 amino acids. The CDR3 DNA sequence: TGTGCCAGCAGTTTTCAGAATCAGCCCCAGCATTTT. Protein: CASSFQNQPQHF.

The chain recombines TRBV5-5 with TRBJ1-5; D might be TRBD1 (6 bases). Germline V gives CDR1 SGHKS, CDR2 YYEKEE (reference sequence). The CDR3 is 15 amino acids. The germline V and J ends were trimmed by 1 base and 3 bases, with 11 bases remaining between them. The chain's CDR3 is CASSLTGSLNQPQHF. As DNA, the CDR3 is TGTGCCAGCAGCTTGACAGGGTCCCTCAATCAGCCCCAGCATTTT.

The CDR3 coding sequence is TGTGCCAGCACCCCGACAGGGAATGGCTACACCTTC. It yields the protein CASTPTGNGYTF. V usage is TRBV2 and J usage is TRBJ1-2, with 7 bases fitting TRBD1. Germline CDR1 reads SNHLY; CDR2 reads FYNNEI. The CDR3 runs 12 residues. V shed 7 bases and J 6 bases; nucleotides not matched to a gene: 5.

This chain links TRBV29-1 with TRBJ1-3; the match to TRBD1 covers 9 bases. The ends lost 6 bases at V and 3 bases at J; junction bases unmatched: 6. Germline V gene data show CDR1 as SQVTM and CDR2 as ANQGSEA. The length of the CDR3 is 14 residues. CDR3 in DNA: TGCAGCGTGTTACAGGGGGCAGGTGGAAACACCATATATTTT. Amino acid sequence: CSVLQGAGGNTIYF. Variable domain in full (rest from reference TRBV29-1 and TRBJ1-3): SAVISQKPSRDICQRGTSLTIQCQVDSQVTMMFWYRQQPGQSLTLIATANQGSEATYESGFVIDKFPISRPNLTFSTLTVSNMSPEDSSIYLCSVLQGAGGNTIYFGEGSWLTVV.

This sequence joins TRBV27 and TRBJ2-1, with a possible D match to TRBD2 (5 bases). Germline lookup yields CDR1 MNHEY and CDR2 SMNVEV (reference sequence). This CDR3 comprises 13 residues. V dropped 5 bases and J dropped 7 bases, with 12 bases sitting between them. The chain's CDR3 is CASSLTRGNEQFF. In nucleotides, the CDR3 is TGTGCCAGCAGTCTCACTAGAGGTAATGAGCAGTTCTTC.

J is TRBJ2-1 and V is TRBV2, with 11 bases identical to TRBD1. CDR3 length: 13 residues. Looked up from germline, CDR1 is SNHLY and CDR2 is FYNNEI. The V and J ends lost 8 bases and 5 bases, in that order; junction bases with no gene match: 2. The chain's CDR3 is CASGQGAHNEQFF. The CDR3 DNA sequence: TGTGCCAGCGGACAGGGGGCACACAATGAGCAGTTCTTC. The full variable domain, its missing parts supplied by reference TRBV2 and TRBJ2-1, is EPEVTQTPSHQVTQMGQEVILRCVPISNHLYFYWYRQILGQKVEFLVSFYNNEISEKSEIFDDQFSVERPDGSNFTLKIRSTKLEDSAMYFCASGQGAHNEQFFGPGTRLTVL.